Listed below are T cell receptor beta chains from one sample, sequenced in a study of blood T cell repertoires in COVID-19. Clones were read by immunoSEQ multiplex PCR, and TCRdb kept only the in-frame ones, dropping some. The sample yields fewer than 60,000 clones, about four fifths seen once. The sample taken for sequencing was peripheral blood. The receptors stem from an elderly man with COVID-19, enrolled during active disease. The CDR3 runs from the conserved cysteine through the conserved F or W. Each record gives: J gene, clone size, V gene, D gene, CDR3 length, CDR3 protein, CDR3 DNA. The D gene is left open where the match is weak. Not all rows give a size; the values are once, few, many and, for expanded clones, a class.

TRBJ1-5 once TRBV6-2/TRBV6-3 . 15 CASSYHTNRNQPQHF TGTGCCAGCAGTTACCACACTAATCGGAATCAGCCCCAGCATTTT
TRBJ1-2 . TRBV9 . 17 CASSPPGGAVTTRGYTF TGTGCCAGCAGCCCTCCGGGGGGGGCAGTGACGACTAGGGGCTACACCTTC
TRBJ2-3 . TRBV11-2 . 11 CASSPTDTQYF TGTGCCAGCAGTCCAACAGATACGCAGTATTTT
TRBJ2-3 . TRBV27 TRBD1 14 CASRRDRVTDTQYF TGTGCCAGCAGGCGGGACAGGGTCACAGATACGCAGTATTTT
TRBJ1-1 . TRBV7-2 TRBD1 15 CASSAQRGPEVEAFF TGTGCCAGCAGCGCACAGAGGGGGCCTGAGGTTGAAGCTTTCTTT
TRBJ2-1 . TRBV5-6 TRBD1 15 CASSLPGQGAMGQFF TGTGCCAGCAGTTTACCGGGACAGGGGGCAATGGGGCAGTTCTTC
TRBJ2-2 . TRBV5-1 TRBD2 17 CASSFLAGGPNTGELFF TGCGCCAGCAGCTTTTTAGCGGGGGGGCCGAACACCGGGGAGCTGTTTTTT
TRBJ2-2 . TRBV11-2 . 15 CASSLIGSPAEELFF TGTGCCAGCAGCTTAATCGGTAGCCCGGCCGAGGAGCTGTTTTTT
TRBJ2-7 . TRBV6-2/TRBV6-3 TRBD2 18 CASSYSQGLAGGIYEQYF TGTGCCAGCAGTTACTCCCAAGGACTAGCGGGGGGGATCTACGAGCAGTACTTC
TRBJ1-1 . TRBV14 . 14 CASSQAYQGGEAFF TGTGCCAGCAGCCAAGCTTACCAAGGGGGTGAAGCTTTCTTT
TRBJ1-6 . TRBV11-2 . 13 CASSSPELSPLHF TGTGCCAGCAGCTCCCCTGAGTTGTCACCCCTCCACTTT
TRBJ1-1 . TRBV4-3 . 16 CASSQDYRVANTEAFF TGCGCCAGCAGCCAAGATTACAGGGTCGCGAACACTGAAGCTTTCTTT
TRBJ1-3 . TRBV10-1 TRBD1 16 CARYWTGGDSGNTIYF TGCGCCAGGTACTGGACAGGGGGAGACTCTGGAAACACCATATATTTT
TRBJ2-5 . TRBV28 TRBD1 14 CASRATGGRETQYF TGTGCCAGCAGGGCGACAGGGGGCCGAGAGACCCAGTACTTC
TRBJ2-1 . TRBV29-1 TRBD2 17 CSVVLAGGRTGDNEQFF TGCAGCGTTGTTTTAGCGGGGGGTAGAACGGGCGACAATGAGCAGTTCTTC
TRBJ1-2 . TRBV25-1 . 15 CASSENGGESYGYTF TGTGCCAGCAGTGAAAACGGGGGTGAGAGCTATGGCTACACCTTC
TRBJ2-1 . TRBV3-1/TRBV3-2 TRBD2 16 CASSQGTSGNYNEQFF TGTGCCAGCAGCCAAGGGACTAGCGGGAATTACAATGAGCAGTTCTTC
TRBJ1-1 . TRBV4-3 . 17 CASSQGLRVGMGTEAFF TGCGCCAGCAGCCAAGGACTAAGGGTAGGGATGGGCACTGAAGCTTTCTTT
TRBJ1-2 . TRBV27 TRBD1 15 CASSSNRGGTYGYTF TGTGCCAGCAGTTCAAACAGGGGTGGTACCTATGGCTACACCTTC
TRBJ1-6 . TRBV7-8 TRBD1 13 CASSYDRGDPLHF TGTGCCAGCAGCTACGACAGGGGGGATCCCCTCCACTTT
TRBJ2-2 few TRBV9 TRBD2 18 CASSRNPLSGGDTGELFF TGTGCCAGCAGCCGCAACCCTCTTAGCGGGGGGGATACCGGGGAGCTGTTTTTT
TRBJ1-6 . TRBV28 . 14 CASSLGRLNSPLHF TGTGCCAGCAGTTTGGGGCGACTTAATTCACCCCTCCACTTT
TRBJ1-2 . TRBV9 TRBD1 14 CASSVGGQGPGYTF TGTGCCAGCAGCGTAGGGGGACAGGGTCCTGGCTACACCTTC
TRBJ1-1 . TRBV19 TRBD1 18 CASTPERGLKFINTEAFF TGTGCCAGTACCCCGGAGAGGGGGCTTAAGTTCATTAACACTGAAGCTTTCTTT
TRBJ1-1 . TRBV12-3/TRBV12-4 TRBD1 13 CASIRTGNTEAFF TGTGCCAGCATTAGGACAGGGAACACTGAAGCTTTCTTT
TRBJ1-2 . TRBV14 . 13 CASSPLLSYGYTF TGTGCCAGCAGCCCCCTTTTGAGCTATGGCTACACCTTC
TRBJ1-6 . TRBV7-9 . 16 CASSSAAGLANSPLHF TGTGCCAGCAGCTCCGCCGCGGGACTGGCAAATTCACCCCTCCACTTT
TRBJ1-1 . TRBV27 TRBD1 14 CASSGTQGVTEAFF TGTGCCAGCAGTGGCACGCAGGGGGTCACTGAAGCTTTCTTT
TRBJ1-3 . TRBV10-3 . 15 CAISGPSSSGNTIYF TGTGCCATCAGTGGTCCATCCAGCTCTGGAAACACCATATATTTT
TRBJ2-3 . TRBV19 TRBD2 19 CASSIVGLAGGPGTDTQYF TGTGCCAGTAGTATCGTAGGACTAGCGGGAGGGCCGGGCACAGATACGCAGTATTTT
TRBJ2-7 . TRBV28 TRBD2 15 CASHPSSGNPYEQYF TGTGCCAGCCACCCCTCTAGCGGGAACCCCTACGAGCAGTACTTC
TRBJ2-3 once TRBV27 . 16 CASERWGRGSTDTQYF TGTGCCAGCGAACGATGGGGCAGGGGTTCCACAGATACGCAGTATTTT
TRBJ2-2 once TRBV11-2 TRBD1 17 CASSLEGQGAPTGELFF TGTGCCAGCAGCTTAGAGGGGCAGGGGGCACCCACCGGGGAGCTGTTTTTT
TRBJ1-2 . TRBV15 . 14 CATSLTVANYGYTF TGTGCCACCAGCTTAACAGTAGCTAACTATGGCTACACCTTC
TRBJ2-3 . TRBV2 TRBD2 14 CASSLAGGTDTQYF TGTGCCAGCAGCTTAGCGGGGGGCACAGATACGCAGTATTTT
TRBJ1-1 once TRBV6-5 . 13 CASTYGLGTETFF TGTGCCAGCACCTACGGGTTAGGAACTGAGACTTTCTTT
TRBJ1-6 once TRBV7-6 . 14 CASSRRGNNSPLHF TGTGCCAGCAGCCGCCGAGGGAACAATTCACCCCTCCACTTT
TRBJ2-1 . TRBV9 . 14 CASSGGTLYNEQFF TGTGCCAGCAGCGGAGGGACTCTTTACAATGAGCAGTTCTTC
TRBJ2-5 . TRBV13 . 13 CASSRQASETQYF TGTGCCAGCAGCCGTCAGGCGTCGGAGACCCAGTACTTC
TRBJ2-5 . TRBV11-2 . 15 CASSFSGVSLETQYF TGTGCCAGCAGCTTCTCGGGGGTGTCTCTGGAGACCCAGTACTTC
TRBJ2-1 . TRBV12-5 . 13 CASGLDLQVEQFF TGTGCTAGTGGTTTGGACTTACAGGTGGAGCAGTTCTTC
TRBJ1-2 . TRBV4-3 . 15 CASSQDSGANYGYTF TGCGCCAGCAGCCAAGACTCAGGGGCAAACTATGGCTACACCTTC
TRBJ2-5 . TRBV6-5 . 14 CASSYAGQKETQYF TGTGCCAGCAGTTACGCGGGACAGAAAGAGACCCAGTACTTC
TRBJ1-4 . TRBV5-1 . 13 CASSFGGLEKLFF TGCGCCAGCAGTTTCGGGGGTTTAGAAAAACTGTTTTTT
TRBJ1-5 . TRBV30 TRBD1 14 CAWGTGPGNQPQHF TGTGCCTGGGGGACAGGGCCGGGCAATCAGCCCCAGCATTTT
TRBJ2-6 . TRBV24-1 . 16 CATSDWGPSGANVLTF TGTGCCACCAGTGATTGGGGGCCCTCTGGGGCCAACGTCCTGACTTTC
TRBJ1-5 . TRBV2 . 15 CASSQTSGSNQPQHF TGTGCCAGCAGTCAGACCTCAGGGAGCAATCAGCCCCAGCATTTT
TRBJ1-5 few TRBV6-6 . 12 CASSAVQGPQHF TGTGCCAGCAGTGCGGTACAGGGGCCCCAGCATTTT
TRBJ1-3 . TRBV21-1 . 15 CASPLCRKSGNTIYF TGTGCCAGCCCGTTATGCAGGAAAAGTGGAAACACCATATATTTT
TRBJ1-2 . TRBV4-3 . 15 CASSQVGDYAYGYTF TGCGCCAGCAGCCAAGTAGGGGATTACGCCTATGGCTACACCTTC
TRBJ1-5 . TRBV19 TRBD1 15 CASSPGTGGNQPQHF TGTGCCAGTAGTCCAGGGACAGGGGGCAATCAGCCCCAGCATTTT
TRBJ1-5 . TRBV7-2 . 13 CASSLSSSQPQHF TGTGCCAGCAGCTTATCGTCGAGTCAGCCCCAGCATTTT
TRBJ1-2 . TRBV7-2 TRBD1 14 CASSLAGGGGGYTF TGTGCCAGCAGCTTAGCAGGGGGCGGCGGGGGCTACACCTTC
TRBJ2-2 . TRBV11-2 . 13 CASSLKEHGELFF TGTGCCAGCAGCTTAAAAGAACACGGGGAGCTGTTTTTT